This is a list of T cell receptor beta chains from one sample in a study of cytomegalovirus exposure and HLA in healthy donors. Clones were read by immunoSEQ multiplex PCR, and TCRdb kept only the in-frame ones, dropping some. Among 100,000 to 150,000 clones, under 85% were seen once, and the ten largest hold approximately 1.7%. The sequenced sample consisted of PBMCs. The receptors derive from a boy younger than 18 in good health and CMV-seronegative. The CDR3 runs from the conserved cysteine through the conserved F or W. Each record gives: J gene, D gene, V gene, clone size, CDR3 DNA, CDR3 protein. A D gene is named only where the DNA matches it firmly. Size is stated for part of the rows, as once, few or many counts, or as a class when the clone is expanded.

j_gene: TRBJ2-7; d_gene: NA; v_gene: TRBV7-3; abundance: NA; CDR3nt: TGTGCCAGCAGCCCAGGACAATCCTACGAGCAGTACTTC; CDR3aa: CASSPGQSYEQYF
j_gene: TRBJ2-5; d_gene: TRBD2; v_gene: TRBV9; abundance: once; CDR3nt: TGTGCCAGCAGCGAGGGCACGGGGGGGCCGGAGACCCAGTACTTC; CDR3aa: CASSEGTGGPETQYF
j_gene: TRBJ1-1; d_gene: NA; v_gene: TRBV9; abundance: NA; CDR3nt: TGTGCCAGCAGCGCTACAGGGTATGTGACTGAAGCTTTCTTT; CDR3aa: CASSATGYVTEAFF
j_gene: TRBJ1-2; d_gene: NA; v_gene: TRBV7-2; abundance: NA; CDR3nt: TGTGCCAGCAGCTTAGTATGGCCGCAGGATAACTATGGCTACACCTTC; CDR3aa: CASSLVWPQDNYGYTF
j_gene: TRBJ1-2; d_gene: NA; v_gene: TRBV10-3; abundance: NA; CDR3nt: TGTGCCATCAGCCTCGGGGAGGACAACTATGGCTACACCTTC; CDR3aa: CAISLGEDNYGYTF
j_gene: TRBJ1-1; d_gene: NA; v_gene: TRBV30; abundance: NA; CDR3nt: TGTGCCTGGAGTGGTCGAGGGAACACTGAAGCTTTCTTT; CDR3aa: CAWSGRGNTEAFF
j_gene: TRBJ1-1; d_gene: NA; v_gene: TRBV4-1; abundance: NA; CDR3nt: TGCGCCAGCAGCCAAGCGTATCTGGGGGCCCAGAACACTGAAGCTTTCTTT; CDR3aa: CASSQAYLGAQNTEAFF
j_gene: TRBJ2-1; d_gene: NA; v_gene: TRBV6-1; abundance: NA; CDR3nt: TGTGCCAGCAAGCCTGCGGGACCCCGGAGAAATGAGCAGTTCTTC; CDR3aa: CASKPAGPRRNEQFF
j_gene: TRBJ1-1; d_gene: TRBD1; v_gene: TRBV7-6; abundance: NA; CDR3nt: TGTGCCAGCAGCCTCGGGACAGGGAACACTGAAGCTTTCTTT; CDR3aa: CASSLGTGNTEAFF
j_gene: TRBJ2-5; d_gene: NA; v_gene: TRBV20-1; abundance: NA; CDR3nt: TGCAGTCCCAGTGAAGAGACCCAGTACTTC; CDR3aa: CSPSEETQYF
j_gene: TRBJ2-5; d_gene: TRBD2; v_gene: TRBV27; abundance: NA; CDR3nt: TGTGCCAGCAGTTTGTATAGCGGGGGTCAAGAGACCCAGTACTTC; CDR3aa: CASSLYSGGQETQYF
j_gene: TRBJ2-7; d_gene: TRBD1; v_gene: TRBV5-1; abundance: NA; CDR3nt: TGCGCCAGCAGCCGGATCGACAGGGATGGCGAGCAGTACTTC; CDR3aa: CASSRIDRDGEQYF
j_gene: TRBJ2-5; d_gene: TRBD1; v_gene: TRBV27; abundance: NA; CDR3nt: TGTGCCAGCAGTTTTACAGGGGGCGAAGAGACCCAGTACTTC; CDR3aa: CASSFTGGEETQYF
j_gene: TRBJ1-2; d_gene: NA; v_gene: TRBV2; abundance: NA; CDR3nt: TGTGCCAGCAGTGAAACAGGAAGAACCTACACCTTC; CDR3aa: CASSETGRTYTF
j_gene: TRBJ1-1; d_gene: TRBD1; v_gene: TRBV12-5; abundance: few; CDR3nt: TGTGCTAGTGGACCGGACAGGGGAAGAGCTGAAGCTTTCTTT; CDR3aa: CASGPDRGRAEAFF
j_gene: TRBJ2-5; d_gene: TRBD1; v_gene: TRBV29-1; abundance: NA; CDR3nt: TGCAGCGTTCCCGGGACAGGGGGTGTGGAGACCCAGTACTTC; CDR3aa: CSVPGTGGVETQYF